This T cell receptor (beta chain) was observed in a study of OX40 agonist ivuxolimab in advanced cancers. About the research overall: Three individuals attained partial responses, comprising one hepatocellular carcinoma case and two cutaneous melanoma cases.

Only in-frame clones appear in the TCRdb table, and some are missing; sequencing was by immunoSEQ multiplex PCR. Among roughly 90,000 clones listed, roughly 93% were seen once. Concerning this clone itself: The antigen is unknown.

Study observations and caveats: Not determined was the antigen specificity of the expanded peripheral T cells. Among the lowest peripheral clonal expansion occurred in 0.1-3.0 mg/kg partial responders.

The CDR3 has 14 amino acids. V lost 8 bases and J lost 4, with 18 bases in between. Germline V lookup: CDR1 MDHEN, CDR2 SYDVKM. Samples were taken at baseline and on day 1 of cycles 4 and 7. This chain joins TRBV28 and TRBJ2-7, with D perhaps given as TRBD1 or TRBD2 (5 bases each). The source material was CD4+ or CD8+ T cells sorted from blood, sampled in a trial of the OX40 agonist ivuxolimab. The source is an adult with an advanced solid tumor such as melanoma, head and neck, liver or kidney cancer. In DNA, the CDR3 is TGTGCCAGCGCCGGGGCGAAGGGATCTTACGAGCAGTACTTC. Translated, it gives CASAGAKGSYEQYF.